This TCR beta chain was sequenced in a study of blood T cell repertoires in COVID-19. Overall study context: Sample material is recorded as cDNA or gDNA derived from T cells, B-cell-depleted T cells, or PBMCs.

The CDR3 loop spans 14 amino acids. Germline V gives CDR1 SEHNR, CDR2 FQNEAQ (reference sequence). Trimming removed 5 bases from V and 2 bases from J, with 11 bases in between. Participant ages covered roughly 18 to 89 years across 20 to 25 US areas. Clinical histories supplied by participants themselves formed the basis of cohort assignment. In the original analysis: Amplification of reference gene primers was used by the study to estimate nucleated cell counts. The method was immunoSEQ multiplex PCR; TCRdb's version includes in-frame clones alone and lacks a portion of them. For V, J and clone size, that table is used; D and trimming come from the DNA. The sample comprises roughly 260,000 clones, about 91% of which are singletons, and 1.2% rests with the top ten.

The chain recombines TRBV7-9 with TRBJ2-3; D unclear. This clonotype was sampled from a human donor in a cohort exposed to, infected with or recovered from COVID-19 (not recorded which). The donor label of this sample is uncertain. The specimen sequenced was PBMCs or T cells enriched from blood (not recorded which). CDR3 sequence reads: CASSHPRVTDTQYF. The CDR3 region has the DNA TGTGCCAGCAGCCACCCCCGGGTCACAGATACGCAGTATTTT.